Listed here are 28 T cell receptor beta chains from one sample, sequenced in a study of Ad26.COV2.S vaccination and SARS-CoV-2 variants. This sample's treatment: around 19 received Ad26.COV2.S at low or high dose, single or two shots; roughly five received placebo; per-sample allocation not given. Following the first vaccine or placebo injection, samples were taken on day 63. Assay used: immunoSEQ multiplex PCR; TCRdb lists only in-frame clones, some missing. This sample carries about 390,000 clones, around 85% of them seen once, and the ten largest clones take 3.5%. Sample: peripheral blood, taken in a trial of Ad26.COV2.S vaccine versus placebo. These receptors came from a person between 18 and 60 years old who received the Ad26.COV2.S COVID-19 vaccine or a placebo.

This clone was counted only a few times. The CDR3 here is CASFRPGNTIYF. The CDR3 DNA follows: TGTGCCAGCTTTCGACCAGGAAACACCATATATTTT. V gene TRBV18 combines with J gene TRBJ1-3; D unresolved. The V end lost 7 bases, the J end lost 4 bases, and 8 bases lay between the germline ends. The CDR3 loop spans 12 amino acids. The V gene's germline CDR1 is KGHSH and CDR2 LQKENI. The variable domain in full, with the rest retrieved from reference TRBV18 and TRBJ1-3, is NAGVMQNPRHLVRRRGQEARLRCSPMKGHSHVYWYRQLPEEGLKFMVYLQKENIIDESGMPKERFSAEFPKEGPSILRIQQVVRGDSAAYFCASFRPGNTIYFGEGSWLTVV.

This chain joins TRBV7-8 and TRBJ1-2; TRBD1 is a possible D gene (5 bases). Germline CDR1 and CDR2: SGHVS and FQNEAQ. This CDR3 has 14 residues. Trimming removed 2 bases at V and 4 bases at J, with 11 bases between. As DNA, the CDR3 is TGTGCCAGCAGCTTATTTCCCCAGGGCTATGGCTACACCTTC. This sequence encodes CASSLFPQGYGYTF.

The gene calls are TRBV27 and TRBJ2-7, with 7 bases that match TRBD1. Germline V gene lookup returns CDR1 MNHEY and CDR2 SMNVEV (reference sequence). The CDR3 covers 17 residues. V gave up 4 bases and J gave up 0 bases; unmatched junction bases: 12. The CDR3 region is CASSSSPPGQSSYEQYF. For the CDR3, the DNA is TGTGCCAGCAGTTCCTCACCCCCGGGACAGTCCTCCTACGAGCAGTACTTC.

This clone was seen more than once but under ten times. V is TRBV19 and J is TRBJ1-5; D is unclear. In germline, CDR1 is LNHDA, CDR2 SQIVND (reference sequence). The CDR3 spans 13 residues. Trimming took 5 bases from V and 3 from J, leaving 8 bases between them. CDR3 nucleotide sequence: TGTGCCAGTAGTCACAGAGACAATCAGCCCCAGCATTTT. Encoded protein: CASSHRDNQPQHF. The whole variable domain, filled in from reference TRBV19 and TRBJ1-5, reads DGGITQSPKYLFRKEGQNVTLSCEQNLNHDAMYWYRQDPGQGLRLIYYSQIVNDFQKGDIAEGYSVSREKKESFPLTVTSAQKNPTAFYLCASSHRDNQPQHFGDGTRLSIL.

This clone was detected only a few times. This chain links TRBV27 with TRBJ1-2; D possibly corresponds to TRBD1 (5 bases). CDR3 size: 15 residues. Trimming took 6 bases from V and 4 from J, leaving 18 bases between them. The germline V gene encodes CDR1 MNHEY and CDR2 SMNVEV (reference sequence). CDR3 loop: CASSPREGRVYGYTF. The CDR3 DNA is TGTGCCAGCAGCCCACGGGAGGGGAGGGTCTATGGCTACACCTTC.

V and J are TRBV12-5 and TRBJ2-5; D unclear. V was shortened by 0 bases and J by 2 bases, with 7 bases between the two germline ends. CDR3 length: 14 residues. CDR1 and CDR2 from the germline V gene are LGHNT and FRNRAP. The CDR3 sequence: CASGLVASQETQYF. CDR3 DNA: TGTGCTAGTGGTTTGGTGGCGTCACAAGAGACCCAGTACTTC.

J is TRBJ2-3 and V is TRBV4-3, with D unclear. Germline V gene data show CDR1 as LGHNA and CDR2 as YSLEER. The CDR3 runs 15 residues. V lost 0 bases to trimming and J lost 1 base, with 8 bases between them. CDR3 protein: CASSQEGRRTDTQYF. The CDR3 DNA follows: TGCGCCAGCAGCCAAGAAGGTAGACGCACAGATACGCAGTATTTT.

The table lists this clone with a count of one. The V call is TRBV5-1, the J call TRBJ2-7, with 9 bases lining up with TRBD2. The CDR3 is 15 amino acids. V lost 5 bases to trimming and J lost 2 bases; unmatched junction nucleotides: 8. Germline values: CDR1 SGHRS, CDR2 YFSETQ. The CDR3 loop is CASRFAGGGPYEQYF. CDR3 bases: TGCGCCAGCAGATTTGCGGGAGGGGGGCCCTACGAGCAGTACTTC.

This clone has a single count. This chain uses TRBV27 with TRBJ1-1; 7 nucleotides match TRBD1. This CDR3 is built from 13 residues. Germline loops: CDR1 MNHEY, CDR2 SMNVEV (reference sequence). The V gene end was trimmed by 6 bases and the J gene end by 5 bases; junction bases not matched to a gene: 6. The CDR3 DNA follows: TGTGCCAGCAGCCCGACAGGGTGGACTGAAGCTTTCTTT. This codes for CASSPTGWTEAFF.

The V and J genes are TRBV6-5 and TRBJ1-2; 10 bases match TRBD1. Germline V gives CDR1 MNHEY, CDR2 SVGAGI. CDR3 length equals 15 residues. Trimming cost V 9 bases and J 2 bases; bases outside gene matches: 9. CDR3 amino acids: CASKFGQGENYGYTF. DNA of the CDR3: TGTGCCAGTAAATTCGGACAGGGGGAGAACTATGGCTACACCTTC.

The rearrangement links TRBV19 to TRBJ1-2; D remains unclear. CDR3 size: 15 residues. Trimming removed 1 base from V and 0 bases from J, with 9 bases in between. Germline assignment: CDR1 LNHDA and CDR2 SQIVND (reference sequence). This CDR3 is CASSIVGSTNYGYTF. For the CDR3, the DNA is TGTGCCAGTAGTATAGTAGGCAGTACTAACTATGGCTACACCTTC.

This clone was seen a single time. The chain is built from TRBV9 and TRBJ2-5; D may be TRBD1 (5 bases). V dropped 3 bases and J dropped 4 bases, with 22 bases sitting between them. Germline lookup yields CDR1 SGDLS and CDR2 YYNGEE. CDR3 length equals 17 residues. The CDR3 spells CASSAPGHEVYSETQYF. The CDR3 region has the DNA TGTGCCAGCAGCGCTCCTGGACACGAGGTTTATTCAGAGACCCAGTACTTC.

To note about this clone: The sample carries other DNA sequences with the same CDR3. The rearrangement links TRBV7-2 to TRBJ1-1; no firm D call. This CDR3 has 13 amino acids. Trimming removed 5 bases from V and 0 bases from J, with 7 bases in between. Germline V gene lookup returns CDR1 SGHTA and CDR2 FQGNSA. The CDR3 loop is CASSLGMNTEAFF. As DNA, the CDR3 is TGTGCCAGCAGCCTCGGGATGAACACTGAAGCTTTCTTT.

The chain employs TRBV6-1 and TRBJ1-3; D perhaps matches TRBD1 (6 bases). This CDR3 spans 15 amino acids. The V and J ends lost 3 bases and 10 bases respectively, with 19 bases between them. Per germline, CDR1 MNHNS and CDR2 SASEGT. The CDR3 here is CASSEGGGLILTIYF. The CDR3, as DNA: TGTGCCAGCAGTGAGGGAGGGGGGCTCATCTTAACCATATATTTT.

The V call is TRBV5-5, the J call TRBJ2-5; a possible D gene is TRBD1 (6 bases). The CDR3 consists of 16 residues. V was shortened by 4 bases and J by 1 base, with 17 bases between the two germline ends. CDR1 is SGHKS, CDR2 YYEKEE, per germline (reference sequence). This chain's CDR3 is CASSIRDKGVQETQYF. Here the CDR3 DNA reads TGTGCCAGCAGCATCCGGGACAAGGGAGTCCAAGAGACCCAGTACTTC. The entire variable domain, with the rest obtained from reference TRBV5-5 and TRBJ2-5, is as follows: DAGVTQSPTHLIKTRGQQVTLRCSPISGHKSVSWYQQVLGQGPQFIFQYYEKEERGRGNFPDRFSARQFPNYSSELNVNALLLGDSALYLCASSIRDKGVQETQYFGPGTRLLVL.

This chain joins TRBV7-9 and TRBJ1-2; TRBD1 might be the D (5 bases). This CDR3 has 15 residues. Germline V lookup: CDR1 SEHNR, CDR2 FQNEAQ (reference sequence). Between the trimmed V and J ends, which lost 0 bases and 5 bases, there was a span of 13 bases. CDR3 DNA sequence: TGTGCCAGCAGCTTAGCGCGGGCAGGGTCATATGGCTACACCTTC. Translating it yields CASSLARAGSYGYTF.

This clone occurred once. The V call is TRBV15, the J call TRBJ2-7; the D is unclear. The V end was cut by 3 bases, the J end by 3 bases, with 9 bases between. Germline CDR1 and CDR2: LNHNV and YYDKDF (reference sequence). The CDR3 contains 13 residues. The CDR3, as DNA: TGTGCCACCAGCAGTTCTCGATTCTACGAGCAGTACTTC. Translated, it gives CATSSSRFYEQYF.

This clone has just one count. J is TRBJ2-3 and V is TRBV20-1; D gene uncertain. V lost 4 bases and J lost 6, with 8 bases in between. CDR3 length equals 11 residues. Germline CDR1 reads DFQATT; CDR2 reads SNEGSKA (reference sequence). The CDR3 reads CSATQADTQYF. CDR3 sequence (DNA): TGCAGTGCTACCCAGGCGGATACGCAGTATTTT.

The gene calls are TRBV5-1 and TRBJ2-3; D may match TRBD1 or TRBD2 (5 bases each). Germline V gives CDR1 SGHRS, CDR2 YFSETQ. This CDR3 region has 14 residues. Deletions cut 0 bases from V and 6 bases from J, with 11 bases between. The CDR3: CASSLALAGDTQYF. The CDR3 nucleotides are TGCGCCAGCAGCTTGGCGCTAGCAGGGGATACGCAGTATTTT.

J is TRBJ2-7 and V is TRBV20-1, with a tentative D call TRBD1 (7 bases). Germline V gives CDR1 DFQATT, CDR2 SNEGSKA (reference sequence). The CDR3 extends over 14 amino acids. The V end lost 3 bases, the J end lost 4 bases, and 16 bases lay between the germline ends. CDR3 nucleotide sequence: TGCAGTGCTAGTGACTGGAGGGGGCAGTACGAGCAGTACTTC. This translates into CSASDWRGQYEQYF.

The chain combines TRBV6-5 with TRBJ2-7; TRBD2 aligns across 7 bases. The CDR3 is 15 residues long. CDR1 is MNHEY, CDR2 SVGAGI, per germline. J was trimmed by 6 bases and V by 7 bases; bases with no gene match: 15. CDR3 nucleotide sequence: TGTGCCAGCACCCTTGGACCGGGGGAGGGCAGCGAGCAGTACTTC. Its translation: CASTLGPGEGSEQYF.

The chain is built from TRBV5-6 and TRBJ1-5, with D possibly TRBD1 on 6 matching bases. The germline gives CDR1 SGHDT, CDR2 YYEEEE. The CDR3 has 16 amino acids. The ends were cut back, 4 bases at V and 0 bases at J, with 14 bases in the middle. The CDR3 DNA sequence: TGTGCCAGCAGCCTGGGGGGCGGACATAGCAATCAGCCCCAGCATTTT. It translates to CASSLGGGHSNQPQHF.

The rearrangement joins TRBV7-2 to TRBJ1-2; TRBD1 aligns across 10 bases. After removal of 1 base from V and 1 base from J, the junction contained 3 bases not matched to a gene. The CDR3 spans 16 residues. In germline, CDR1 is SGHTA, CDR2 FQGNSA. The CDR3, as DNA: TGTGCCAGCAGCTTAGGGGGGACAGGGGATAACTATGGCTACACCTTC. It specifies CASSLGGTGDNYGYTF.

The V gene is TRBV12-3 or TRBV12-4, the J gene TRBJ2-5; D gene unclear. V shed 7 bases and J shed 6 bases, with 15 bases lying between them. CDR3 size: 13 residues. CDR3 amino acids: CASTPGSAQTQYF. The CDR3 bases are TGTGCCAGCACCCCCGGGTCGGCGCAGACCCAGTACTTC.

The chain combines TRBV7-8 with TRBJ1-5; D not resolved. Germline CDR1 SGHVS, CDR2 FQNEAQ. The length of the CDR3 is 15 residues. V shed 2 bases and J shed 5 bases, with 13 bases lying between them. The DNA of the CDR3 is TGTGCCAGCAGCTTATTTAGGGATCGACATCAGCCCCAGCATTTT. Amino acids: CASSLFRDRHQPQHF.

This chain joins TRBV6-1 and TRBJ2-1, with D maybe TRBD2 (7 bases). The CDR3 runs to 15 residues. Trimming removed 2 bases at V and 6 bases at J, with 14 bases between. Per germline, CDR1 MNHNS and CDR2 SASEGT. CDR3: CASSEWGGGPNEQFF. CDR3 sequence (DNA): TGTGCCAGCAGTGAATGGGGCGGGGGCCCCAATGAGCAGTTCTTC.

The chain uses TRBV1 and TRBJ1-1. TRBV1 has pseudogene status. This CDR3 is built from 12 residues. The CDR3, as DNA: TGCACCAGCAGCCCGCGGGGGACTGAAGCTTTCTTT. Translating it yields CTSSPRGTEAFF.

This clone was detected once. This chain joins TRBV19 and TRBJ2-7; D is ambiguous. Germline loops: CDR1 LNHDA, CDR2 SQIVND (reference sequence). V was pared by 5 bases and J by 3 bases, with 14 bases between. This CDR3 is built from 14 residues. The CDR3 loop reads CASSQNFAVYEQYF. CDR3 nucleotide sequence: TGTGCCAGTAGTCAGAATTTCGCCGTCTACGAGCAGTACTTC.